A selection of T cell receptor beta chains follows, all from one sample in a study of blood T cell repertoires in COVID-19. The assay was immunoSEQ multiplex PCR, and TCRdb's table has in-frame clones only and misses some. The repertoire holds around 29,000 clones, with roughly nine tenths as singletons. The sample taken for sequencing was peripheral blood. Receptors originate from a man aged 70 or older with active COVID-19. Each CDR3 is given with its conserved first and last residue. Fields, in order: J gene, V gene, CDR3 protein.

j_call: TRBJ2-7; v_call: TRBV12-3/TRBV12-4; cdr3_aa: CASKTGGEQYF
j_call: TRBJ1-5; v_call: TRBV12-3/TRBV12-4; cdr3_aa: CASSTTGNQPQHF
j_call: TRBJ1-1; v_call: TRBV7-8; cdr3_aa: CASSLLQGNTEAFF
j_call: TRBJ1-5; v_call: TRBV7-9; cdr3_aa: CASTATGTGGNQPQHF
j_call: TRBJ1-5; v_call: TRBV10-3; cdr3_aa: CAISEQGSQPQHF
j_call: TRBJ2-3; v_call: TRBV4-3; cdr3_aa: CASSNLRGTDTQYF
j_call: TRBJ2-7; v_call: TRBV11-2; cdr3_aa: CASSEYPTILRAVDF
j_call: TRBJ2-7; v_call: TRBV9; cdr3_aa: CASSVDIGPRGTYEQYF
j_call: TRBJ2-3; v_call: TRBV29-1; cdr3_aa: CSVDKPQGTDTQYF
j_call: TRBJ2-7; v_call: TRBV7-9; cdr3_aa: CASSFRGDYSYEQYF
j_call: TRBJ2-7; v_call: TRBV11-3; cdr3_aa: CASSLVAGQVENLVEQYF
j_call: TRBJ2-2; v_call: TRBV7-2; cdr3_aa: CASSFRTGGTGELFF
j_call: TRBJ2-7; v_call: TRBV7-2; cdr3_aa: CASSYRTGPAGEQYF
j_call: TRBJ2-1; v_call: TRBV15; cdr3_aa: CATSRVVGAVSNEQFF
j_call: TRBJ1-4; v_call: TRBV7-9; cdr3_aa: CAYRADSNEKLFF
j_call: TRBJ2-5; v_call: TRBV7-2; cdr3_aa: CASSFSLETQYF
j_call: TRBJ2-1; v_call: TRBV12-3/TRBV12-4; cdr3_aa: CASKSGGGNEQFF
j_call: TRBJ1-1; v_call: TRBV7-8; cdr3_aa: CASSLVDVNTEAFF